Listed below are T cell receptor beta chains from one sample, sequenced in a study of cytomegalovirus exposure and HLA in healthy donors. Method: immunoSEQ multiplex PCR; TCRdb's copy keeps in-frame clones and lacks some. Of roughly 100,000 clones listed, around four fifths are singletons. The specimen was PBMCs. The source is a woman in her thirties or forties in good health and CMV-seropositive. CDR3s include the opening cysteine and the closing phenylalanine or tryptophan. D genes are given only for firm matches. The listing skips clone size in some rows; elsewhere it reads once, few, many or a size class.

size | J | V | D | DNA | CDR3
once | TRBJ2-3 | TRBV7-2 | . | TGTGCCAGCAGCCGACAGACAGATACGCAGTATTTT | CASSRQTDTQYF
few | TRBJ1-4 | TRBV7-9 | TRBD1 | TGTGCCAGCAGCCGGGACAGGGAAAATGAAAAACTGTTTTTT | CASSRDRENEKLFF
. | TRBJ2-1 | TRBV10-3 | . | TGTGCCATCAGTGAGTCCCCGAGGAGCCCTACCTACAATGAGCAGTTCTTC | CAISESPRSPTYNEQFF
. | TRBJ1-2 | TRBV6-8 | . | TGTGCCAGCAGTTACTCTCCACGGGGGGTCTATGGCTACACCTTC | CASSYSPRGVYGYTF
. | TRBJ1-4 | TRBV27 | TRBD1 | TGTGCCAGCAGTTTGGCACAAAGACAGGGCGCAACTAATGAAAAACTGTTTTTT | CASSLAQRQGATNEKLFF
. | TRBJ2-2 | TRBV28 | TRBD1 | TGTGCCAGCAGTTCCCCCGGGACAGGGGACACCGGGGAGCTGTTTTTT | CASSSPGTGDTGELFF
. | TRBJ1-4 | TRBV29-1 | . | TGCAGCGTAAAGGGGCCGACTAATGAAAAACTGTTTTTT | CSVKGPTNEKLFF
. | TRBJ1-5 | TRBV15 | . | TGTGCCACCAGCAGCCACAGGGTTCAGCCCCAGCATTTT | CATSSHRVQPQHF
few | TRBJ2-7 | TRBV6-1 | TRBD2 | TGTGCCAGCAGTGAAGGACTAGCGGACTTCTCCTACGAGCAGTACTTC | CASSEGLADFSYEQYF
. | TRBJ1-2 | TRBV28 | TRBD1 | TGTGCCAGCAGTTTTAACAGGGGAGCTGGCTACACCTTC | CASSFNRGAGYTF
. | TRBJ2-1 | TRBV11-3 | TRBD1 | TGTGCCAGCAGCCACGACAGGGGGGGGGTATACAATGAGCAGTTCTTC | CASSHDRGGVYNEQFF
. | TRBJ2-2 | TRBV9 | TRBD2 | TGTGCCAGCAGCGTAGCGGGGGGGCGTGGGGAGCTGTTTTTT | CASSVAGGRGELFF
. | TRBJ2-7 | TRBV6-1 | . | TGTGCCAGCAGTGTAACAGACGGGGAGAGCTCCTACGAGCAGTACTTC | CASSVTDGESSYEQYF
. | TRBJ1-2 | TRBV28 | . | TGTGCCAGCAGCTCGCAGGGAAGGGTAGAGCTCTATGGCTACACCTTC | CASSSQGRVELYGYTF
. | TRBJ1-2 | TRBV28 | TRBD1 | TGTGCCAGCAGTCGACAGGGGGCGTTGTTTATGGTGTATGGCTACACCTTC | CASSRQGALFMVYGYTF
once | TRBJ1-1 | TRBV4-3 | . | TGCGCCAGCAGCCAAGATACAGGGATGATGAACACTGAAGCTTTCTTT | CASSQDTGMMNTEAFF
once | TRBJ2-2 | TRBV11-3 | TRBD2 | TGTGCCAGCAGCCTTGGACTAGCGGGCTTTTACACCGGGGAGCTGTTTTTT | CASSLGLAGFYTGELFF
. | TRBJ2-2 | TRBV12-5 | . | TGTGCTAGTAAGGAGGGGGCGATTATCGGCACCGGGGAGCTGTTTTTT | CASKEGAIIGTGELFF
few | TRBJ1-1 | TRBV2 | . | TGTGCCAGCAGCCTCCGAAGGGGGTTTGACACTGAAGCTTTCTTT | CASSLRRGFDTEAFF
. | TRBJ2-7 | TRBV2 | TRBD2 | TGTGCCAGCAGTGAAGCGGTAGCGGGGAACCCCCGCGAGCAGTACTTC | CASSEAVAGNPREQYF
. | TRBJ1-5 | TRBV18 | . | TGTGCCAGCTCACCAGGGGGCGGCAATCAGCCCCAGCATTTT | CASSPGGGNQPQHF
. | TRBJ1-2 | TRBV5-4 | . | TGTGCCAGCAGCTTCCGCTTTTCCCCCGCCGAGTACTATGGCTACACCTTC | CASSFRFSPAEYYGYTF
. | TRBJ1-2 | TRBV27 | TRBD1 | TGTGCCAGCAGTTTCATTGACAGGGTTGGCTATGGCTACACCTTC | CASSFIDRVGYGYTF
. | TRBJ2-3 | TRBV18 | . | TGTGCCAGCTCACCGAATGCGGGGGCCACAATAAGCACAGATACGCAGTATTTT | CASSPNAGATISTDTQYF
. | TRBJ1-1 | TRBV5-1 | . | TGCGCCAGCAGCCGGGACATAAACACTGAAGCTTTCTTT | CASSRDINTEAFF
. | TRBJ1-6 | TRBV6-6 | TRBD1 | TGTGCCAGCAAAAACAGGGGTAATTCACCCCTCCACTTT | CASKNRGNSPLHF
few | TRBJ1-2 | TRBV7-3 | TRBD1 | TGTGCCAGCAGCACTCGGACAGGGGGCTCGGCTTTCTACACCTTC | CASSTRTGGSAFYTF
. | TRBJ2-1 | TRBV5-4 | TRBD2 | TGTGCCAGCAGCTCAGGGACTAGCGGGAGGGTAGAGTCCGGTGAGCAGTTCTTC | CASSSGTSGRVESGEQFF
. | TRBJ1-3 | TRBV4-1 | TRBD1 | TGCGCCAGCAGCCGGACAGGCCAAAACACCATATATTTT | CASSRTGQNTIYF
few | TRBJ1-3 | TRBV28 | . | TGTGCCAGCAGTGCCCCGGGGGGCTTACGTACGCTCTCTGGAAACACCATATATTTT | CASSAPGGLRTLSGNTIYF
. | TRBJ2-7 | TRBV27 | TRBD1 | TGTGCCAGCAATAGGGGACAGGGGGACTCCTACGAGCAGTACTTC | CASNRGQGDSYEQYF
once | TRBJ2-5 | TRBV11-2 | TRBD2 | TGTGCCAGCAGCTTAGCAGGGAGGACTAGCGGGAGATCATTGGGTGAGCAGTACTTC | CASSLAGRTSGRSLGEQYF
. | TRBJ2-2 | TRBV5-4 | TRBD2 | TGTGCCAGCAGCCAGGGGCTAGCGGGGAACACCGGGGAGCTGTTTTTT | CASSQGLAGNTGELFF
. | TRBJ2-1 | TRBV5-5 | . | TGTGCCAGCAGCTTGGACAGCTACAATGAGCAGTTCTTC | CASSLDSYNEQFF
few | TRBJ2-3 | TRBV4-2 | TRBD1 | TGTGCCAGCAGCTTCAATCCTTCCGGGACAGGGGTGGCAGATACGCAGTATTTT | CASSFNPSGTGVADTQYF
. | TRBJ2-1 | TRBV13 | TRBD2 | TGTGCCAGCAGCCCTAGCGGGGGGAGCTCCTACAATGAGCAGTTCTTC | CASSPSGGSSYNEQFF
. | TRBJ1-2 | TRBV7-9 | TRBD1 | TGTGCCAGCAGCTCGAGGGGGCTATATGGCTACACCTTC | CASSSRGLYGYTF
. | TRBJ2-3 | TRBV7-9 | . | TGTGCCAGCAGCACTAACTCAATTTCGGATACGCAGTATTTT | CASSTNSISDTQYF
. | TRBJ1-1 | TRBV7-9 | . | TGTGCCAGCAGCTTGGTGGGCATGAACACTGAAGCTTTCTTT | CASSLVGMNTEAFF
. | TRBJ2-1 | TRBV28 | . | TGTGCCAGCAGTTTATTTTTATCCAACTTCGGGACTGGACTCAATGAGCAGTTCTTC | CASSLFLSNFGTGLNEQFF
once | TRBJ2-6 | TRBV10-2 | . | TGCGCCAGCACCATACTCGGCGGATCTGGGGCCAACGTCCTGACTTTC | CASTILGGSGANVLTF
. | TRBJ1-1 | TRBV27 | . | TGTGCCAGCAGTTCTTCTTACACTGAAGCTTTCTTT | CASSSSYTEAFF
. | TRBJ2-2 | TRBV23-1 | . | TGCGCCAGCAGTCAATCGCCCGACAGCTTCCCCGGGGAGCTGTTTTTT | CASSQSPDSFPGELFF